This T cell receptor beta chain was profiled in a study of cytomegalovirus exposure and HLA in healthy donors. J gave up 3 bases and V 2 bases, and 6 bases lay outside the gene matches. The germline V gene encodes CDR1 GTSNPN and CDR2 SVGIG (reference sequence). The CDR3 spans 16 residues. Study-level results: The study flagged roughly 160 TCR beta chains as cytomegalovirus-associated.

Turning to this clone: No antigen is known for it.

13 Jbeta primers and 60 Vbeta primers were used for the PCR. The method was immunoSEQ multiplex PCR; TCRdb's version includes in-frame clones alone and lacks a portion of them. The specimen's table records about 54,000 clones. Material: PBMCs. The genes are TRBV30 and TRBJ2-6, with 8 bases fitting TRBD1. This clonotype was obtained from a woman aged 35 to 49 in good health and CMV-seronegative. Written as DNA, the CDR3 is TGTGCCTGGAGTCGAGGACAGGGAAATGGGGCCAACGTCCTGACTTTC. Encoded protein: CAWSRGQGNGANVLTF.